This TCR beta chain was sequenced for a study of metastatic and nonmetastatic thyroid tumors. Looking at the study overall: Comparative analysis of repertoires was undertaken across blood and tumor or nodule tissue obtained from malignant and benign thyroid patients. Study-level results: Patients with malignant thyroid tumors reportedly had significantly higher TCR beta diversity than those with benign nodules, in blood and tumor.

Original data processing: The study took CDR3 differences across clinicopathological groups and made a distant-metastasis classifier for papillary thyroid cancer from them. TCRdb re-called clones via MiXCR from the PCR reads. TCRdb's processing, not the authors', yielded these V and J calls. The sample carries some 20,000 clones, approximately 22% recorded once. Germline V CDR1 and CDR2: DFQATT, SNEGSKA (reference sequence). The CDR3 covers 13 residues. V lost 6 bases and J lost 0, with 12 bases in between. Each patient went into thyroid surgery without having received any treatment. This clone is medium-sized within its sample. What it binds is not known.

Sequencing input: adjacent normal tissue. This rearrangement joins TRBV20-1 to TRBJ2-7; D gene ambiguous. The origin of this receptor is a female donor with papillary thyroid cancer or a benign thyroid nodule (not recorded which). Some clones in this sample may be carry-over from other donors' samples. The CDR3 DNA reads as TGCAGTGCCCCCAGCTATAGCTCCTACGAGCAGTACTTC. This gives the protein CSAPSYSSYEQYF.